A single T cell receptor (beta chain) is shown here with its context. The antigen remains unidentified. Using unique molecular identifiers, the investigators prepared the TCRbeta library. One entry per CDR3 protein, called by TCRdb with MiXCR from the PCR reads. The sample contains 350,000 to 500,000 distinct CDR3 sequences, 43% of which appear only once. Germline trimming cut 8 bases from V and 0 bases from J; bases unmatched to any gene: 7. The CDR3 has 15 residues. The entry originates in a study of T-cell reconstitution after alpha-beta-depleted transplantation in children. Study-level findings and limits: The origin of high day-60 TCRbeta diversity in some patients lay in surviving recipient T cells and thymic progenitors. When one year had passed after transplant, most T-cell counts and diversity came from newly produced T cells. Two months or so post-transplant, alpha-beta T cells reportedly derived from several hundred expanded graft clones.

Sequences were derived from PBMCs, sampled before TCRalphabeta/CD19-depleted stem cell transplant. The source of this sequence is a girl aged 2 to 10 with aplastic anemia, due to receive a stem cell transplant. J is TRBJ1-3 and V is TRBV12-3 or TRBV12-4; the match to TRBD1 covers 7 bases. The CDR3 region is CASPPEGASGNTIYF. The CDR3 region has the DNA TGTGCCAGCCCCCCCGAGGGGGCCTCTGGAAACACCATATATTTT.